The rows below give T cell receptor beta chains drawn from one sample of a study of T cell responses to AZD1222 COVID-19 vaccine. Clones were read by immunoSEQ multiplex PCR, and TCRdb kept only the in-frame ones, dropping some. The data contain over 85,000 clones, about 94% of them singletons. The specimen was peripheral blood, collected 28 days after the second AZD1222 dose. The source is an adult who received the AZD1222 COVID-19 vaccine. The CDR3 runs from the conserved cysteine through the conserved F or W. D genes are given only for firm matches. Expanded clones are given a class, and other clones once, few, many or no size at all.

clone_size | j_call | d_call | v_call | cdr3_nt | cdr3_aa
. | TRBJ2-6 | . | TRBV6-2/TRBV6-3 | TGTGCCAGCAGTTACTTAGGAGGGGCCAGCTCTGGGGCCAACGTCCTGACTTTC | CASSYLGGASSGANVLTF
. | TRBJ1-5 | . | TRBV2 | TGTGCCAGCAGTGAACCAGATCAGCCCCAGCATTTT | CASSEPDQPQHF
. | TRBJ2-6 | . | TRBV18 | TGTGCCAGCTCACCATACGACTCTGGGGCCAACGTCCTGACTTTC | CASSPYDSGANVLTF
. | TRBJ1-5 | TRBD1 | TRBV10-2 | TGCGCCAGCAGTAAACAGGGGAATGGCAATCAGCCCCAGCATTTT | CASSKQGNGNQPQHF
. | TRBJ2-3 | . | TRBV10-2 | TGCGCCAGCAGTGACGGGGGAAAAGTAACAGATACGCAGTATTTT | CASSDGGKVTDTQYF
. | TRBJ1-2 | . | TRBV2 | TGTGCCAGCAGTGAACGCCGTGACACCCACTATGGCTACACCTTC | CASSERRDTHYGYTF
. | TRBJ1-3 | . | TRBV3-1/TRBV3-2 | TGTGCCAGCAGCCAAGATATGGGGACGGGGTCTGGAAACACCATATATTTT | CASSQDMGTGSGNTIYF
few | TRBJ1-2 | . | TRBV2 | TGTGCCAGCAGCGAACAGGCCTTTAACTATGGCTACACCTTC | CASSEQAFNYGYTF
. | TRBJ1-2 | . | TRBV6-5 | TGTGCCAGCAGTTACAGGCTGGGCGGCTATGGCTACACCTTC | CASSYRLGGYGYTF
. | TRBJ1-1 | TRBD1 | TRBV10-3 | TGTGCCATCGGGGGCCCGGGACAGTTGAACACTGAAGCTTTCTTT | CAIGGPGQLNTEAFF
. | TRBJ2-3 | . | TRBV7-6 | TGTGCCAGCAGCTTAGGCGAGGCCGGGAGCCTCATAGATACGCAGTATTTT | CASSLGEAGSLIDTQYF
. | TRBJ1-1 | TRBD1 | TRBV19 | TGTGCCAGTAAAAGCTTCACAGGGGCCACTGAAGCTTTCTTT | CASKSFTGATEAFF
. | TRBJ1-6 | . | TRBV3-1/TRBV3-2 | TGTGCCAGCACCTCGGGTTGGGGCGATAATTCACCCCTCCACTTT | CASTSGWGDNSPLHF
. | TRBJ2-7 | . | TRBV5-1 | TGCGCCAGCAGCCCGGGGACCAAAAGCTCCTACGAGCAGTACTTC | CASSPGTKSSYEQYF
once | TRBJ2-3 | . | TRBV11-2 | TGTGCCAGCAGCTACCGTATCCCCCAAGATACGCAGTATTTT | CASSYRIPQDTQYF
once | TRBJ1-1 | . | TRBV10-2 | TGCGCCAGTGGGAAGGGCGGTGAAGCTTTCTTT | CASGKGGEAFF
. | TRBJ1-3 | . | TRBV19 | TGTGCCAGTAGTATATCGGGCTACTCTGGAAACACCATATATTTT | CASSISGYSGNTIYF
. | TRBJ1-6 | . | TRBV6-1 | TGTGCCAGCAGTGAAGGGGACAACTCCTATAATTCACCCCTCCACTTT | CASSEGDNSYNSPLHF
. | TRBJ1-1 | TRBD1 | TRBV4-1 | TGCGCCAGCAGCCAAGGGGAAGACAGGGTGGCTTTCTTT | CASSQGEDRVAFF
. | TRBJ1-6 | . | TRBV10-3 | TGTGCCATCTGTCAAGCCGGGGGTTCACCCCTCCACTTT | CAICQAGGSPLHF
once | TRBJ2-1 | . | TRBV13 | TGTGCCAGCAGCGCTAGGGGGGGAAGCTCCTACAATGAGCAGTTCTTC | CASSARGGSSYNEQFF
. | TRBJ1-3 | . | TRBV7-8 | TGTGCCAGCAGCCTGATGACACGAAGCTCTGGAAACACCATATATTTT | CASSLMTRSSGNTIYF
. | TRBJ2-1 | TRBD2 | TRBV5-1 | TGCGCCAGCAGCGTAAGGACTAGCGGGGGCTACTCCTACAATGAGCAGTTCTTC | CASSVRTSGGYSYNEQFF
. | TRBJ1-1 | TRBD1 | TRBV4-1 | TGCGCCAGCAGCCAGCCCCAGGGGGCATACAATTTAGAAGCTTTCTTT | CASSQPQGAYNLEAFF
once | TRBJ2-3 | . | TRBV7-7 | TGTGCCAGCAGCTTAGGTGGTGGGGCAGTGGATACGCAGTATTTT | CASSLGGGAVDTQYF
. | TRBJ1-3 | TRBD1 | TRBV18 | TGTGCCAGCTCACCTCGAACAGGGGGCGGAAACACCATATATTTT | CASSPRTGGGNTIYF
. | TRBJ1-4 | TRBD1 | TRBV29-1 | TGCAGCGTTGAGACGGACAGGGGAGGTGAAAAACTGTTTTTT | CSVETDRGGEKLFF
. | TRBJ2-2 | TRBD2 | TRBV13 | TGTGCCAGCAGCTTAGAGGCGTTCGCGGGAGGGGCCACCGGGGAGCTGTTTTTT | CASSLEAFAGGATGELFF
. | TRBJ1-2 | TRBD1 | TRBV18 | TGTGCCAGCTCACCAACGCAGCCCGCGGACAGGGCTTATCGCTACACCTTC | CASSPTQPADRAYRYTF
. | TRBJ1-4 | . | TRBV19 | TGTGCCAGTAGTGTACGGGCCGCCCGGGATGAAAAACTGTTTTTT | CASSVRAARDEKLFF
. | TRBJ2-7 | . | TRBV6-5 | TGTGCCAGCAGGCTACACGAACTCTACGCCTACGAGCAGTACTTC | CASRLHELYAYEQYF
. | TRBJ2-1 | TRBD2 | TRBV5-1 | TGCGCCACCAATAAATTCGGGAGGAGCCCCTACAATGAGCAGTTCTTC | CATNKFGRSPYNEQFF
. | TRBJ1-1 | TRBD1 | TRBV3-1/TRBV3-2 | TGTGCCAGCAGGACGGGACAGGGGGCTGCTGAAGCTTTCTTT | CASRTGQGAAEAFF
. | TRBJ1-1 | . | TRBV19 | TGTGCCAGTAGTCTTAATAGGGGGGAAGCTTTCTTT | CASSLNRGEAFF
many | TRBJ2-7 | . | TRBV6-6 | TGTGCCAGCAGTTACGGGGCGAGCAGGGAGACCTACGAGCAGTACTTC | CASSYGASRETYEQYF
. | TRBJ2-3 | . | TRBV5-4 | TGTGCCAGCAGCGGATCCCAAAACCGGGCCAGGACGCAGTATTTT | CASSGSQNRARTQYF
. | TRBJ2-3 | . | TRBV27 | TGTGCCAGCCTACCCCTCGGGGTGGCTAGCACAGATACGCAGTATTTT | CASLPLGVASTDTQYF
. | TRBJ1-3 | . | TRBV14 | TGTGCCAGCAGCCAAGGGACCCTCCGAAGTGTGTACACCATATATTTT | CASSQGTLRSVYTIYF
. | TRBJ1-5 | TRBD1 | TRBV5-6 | TGTGCCAGCAGCTTCACAGGGGAGATTAAGCCCCAGCATTTT | CASSFTGEIKPQHF
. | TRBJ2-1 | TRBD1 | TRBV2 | TGTGCCAGCACCGGGACAGGTCCGTTTGACTCCTACAATGAGCAGTTCTTC | CASTGTGPFDSYNEQFF
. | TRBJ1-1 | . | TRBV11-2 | TGTGCCAGCAGCCCATCCAGGTTCGGGGACACTGAAGCTTTCTTT | CASSPSRFGDTEAFF
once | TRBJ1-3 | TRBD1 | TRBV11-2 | TGTGCCAGCAGCTTAGTGACAGGGTTTGGAAACACCATATATTTT | CASSLVTGFGNTIYF
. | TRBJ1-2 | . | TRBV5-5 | TGTGCCAGCAGCTTAGACCTCGGACAGCGTTACACCTTC | CASSLDLGQRYTF
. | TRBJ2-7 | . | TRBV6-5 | TGTGCCACCGAAGTAGTCCTGAGAAACGAGCAGTACTTC | CATEVVLRNEQYF
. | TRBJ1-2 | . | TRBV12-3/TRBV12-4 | TGTGCCAGCGACCCTTCCGGCCTCGGGACCTTC | CASDPSGLGTF
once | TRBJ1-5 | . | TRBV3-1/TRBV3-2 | TGTGCCAGCAGCCAAGGAATAGGTTATCAGCCCCAGCATTTT | CASSQGIGYQPQHF
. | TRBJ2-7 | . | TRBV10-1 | TGCGCCACCACCTTGGGGAGAGGTAGGGAGCAGTACTTC | CATTLGRGREQYF
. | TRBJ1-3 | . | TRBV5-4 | TGTGCCAGCAGCCCCGGGGTCCCGGGAAACACCATATATTTT | CASSPGVPGNTIYF
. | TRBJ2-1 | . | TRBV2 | TGTGCCAGCAGTTCATACAGGGTGGGCGGTGAGCAGTTCTTC | CASSSYRVGGEQFF
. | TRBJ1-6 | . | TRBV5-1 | TGCGCCAGCAGCTTGAGGGGCCTTGATTCACCCCTCCACTTT | CASSLRGLDSPLHF
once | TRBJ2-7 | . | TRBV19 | TGTGCCAGCTCATCGAATACAGCCTCCTACGAGCAGTACTTC | CASSSNTASYEQYF
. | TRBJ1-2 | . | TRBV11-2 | TGTGCCAGCAGCCTAACGGGTCCTTATGGCTACACCTTC | CASSLTGPYGYTF
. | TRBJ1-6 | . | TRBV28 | TGTGCCAGCAGTCTCCCTCTTGGGGCCATCAATTCACCCCTCCACTTT | CASSLPLGAINSPLHF
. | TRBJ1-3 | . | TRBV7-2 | TGTGCCAGCAGCTTATTTACTATCTCTGGAAACACCATATATTTT | CASSLFTISGNTIYF
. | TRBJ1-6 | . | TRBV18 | TGTGCCAGCTCACCGGGCGCAGGGTTTATTTCACCCCTCCACTTT | CASSPGAGFISPLHF
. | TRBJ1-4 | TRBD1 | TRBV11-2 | TGTGCCAGCAGCCGAAGGACAGGGGGCAAACTGTTTTTT | CASSRRTGGKLFF
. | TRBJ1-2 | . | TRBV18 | TGTGCCAGCTCACCCTTCACCTTC | CASSPFTF
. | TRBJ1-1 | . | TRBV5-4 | TGTGCCAGCAGTTCGACACTGAACACTGAAGCTTTCTTT | CASSSTLNTEAFF
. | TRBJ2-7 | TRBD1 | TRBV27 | TGTGCCAGCAGTGCCGGGACAGGGGGCTACGAGCAGTACTTC | CASSAGTGGYEQYF